Listed here are 10 T cell receptor beta chains from one sample, sequenced in a study of vaccination and CD4 T cells after COVID-19. No antigens are known for them. With the Oncomine TCR Beta short-read assay, DNA from cultured CD4+ T cells was sequenced. TCRdb reprocessed the PCR reads with MiXCR, giving one entry per CDR3 protein. The profile shows several thousand distinct CDR3 sequences, approximately 60% of them singletons. Treatment meaning: approximately 10-day PBMC culture with coronavirus spike peptide pools or control peptides (ViraFEST assay). This material consisted of cultured CD4+ T cells from blood, taken after SARS-CoV-2 vaccination. The receptors shown here come from a human donor with COVID-19.

This clonotype was observed a few times. V usage is TRBV5-8 and J usage is TRBJ1-2, with TRBD1 matching 8 bases. The CDR3 loop spans 13 amino acids. The J segment lost 7 bases and the V segment lost 5 bases, leaving 7 bases of the junction unmatched. Looked up from germline, CDR1 is SGHTS and CDR2 is YDEGEE. The CDR3 sequence is CASSQDRAGGYTF. DNA of the CDR3: TGTGCCAGCAGTCAGGACAGGGCAGGTGGCTACACCTTC.

This chain connects TRBV2 to TRBJ1-5; tentative D call: TRBD1 (5 bases). Trimming removed 6 bases at V and 9 bases at J, with 18 bases between. CDR1 and CDR2 (germline): SNHLY, FYNNEI. The CDR3 sequence is 14 residues long. CDR3 loop: CASRGLGEGGPQHF. CDR3 in DNA: TGTGCCAGCAGAGGTTTAGGGGAAGGTGGGCCCCAGCATTTT. Drawing the rest from reference TRBV2 and TRBJ1-5, the complete variable domain is EPEVTQTPSHQVTQMGQEVILRCVPISNHLYFYWYRQILGQKVEFLVSFYNNEISEKSEIFDDQFSVERPDGSNFTLKIRSTKLEDSAMYFCASRGLGEGGPQHFGDGTRLSIL.

The chain is built from TRBV7-2 and TRBJ1-2; the D is unclear. Deletions cut 0 bases from V and 5 bases from J, with 10 bases between. This CDR3 region has 14 residues. Germline CDR1 SGHTA, CDR2 FQGNSA. The CDR3 sequence is CASSLAGPEYGYTF. The CDR3 DNA follows: TGTGCCAGCAGCTTAGCAGGGCCGGAGTATGGCTACACCTTC. Full variable domain (missing parts from reference TRBV7-2 and TRBJ1-2): GAGVSQSPSNKVTEKGKDVELRCDPISGHTALYWYRQSLGQGLEFLIYFQGNSAPDKSGLPSDRFSAERTGGSVSTLTIQRTQQEDSAVYLCASSLAGPEYGYTFGSGTRLTVV.

With respect to this clonotype: A read error may produce the germline difference seen at one junction end. The rearrangement links TRBV20-1 to TRBJ1-1; TRBD1 aligns across 8 bases. CDR1 DFQATT and CDR2 SNEGSKA come from the germline V gene (reference sequence). The CDR3 length is 12 residues. As DNA, the CDR3 is TGCAGTGCCCCGGACAGGGCCCCCACACCCCACTTT. Its translation is CSAPDRAPTPHF.

This chain uses TRBV6-5 with TRBJ2-3, with 13 nucleotides matching TRBD2. CDR1 and CDR2 (germline): MNHEY, SVGAGI. The CDR3 length is 16 residues. V shed 0 bases, J shed 5 bases, and the junction held 2 bases outside the gene matches. The CDR3 reads CASSYSRLAGGDTQYF. CDR3 bases: TGTGCCAGCAGTTACTCCCGACTAGCGGGGGGAGATACGCAGTATTTT.

The rearrangement uses TRBV7-2 and TRBJ1-1; unclear D gene. Between the trimmed V and J ends, which lost 4 bases and 4 bases, there was a span of 7 bases. The CDR3 loop spans 12 amino acids. Germline-derived CDR1 and CDR2 are SGHTA and FQGNSA. The CDR3 reads CASSWTGTEAFF. The CDR3 coding sequence is TGTGCCAGCAGCTGGACGGGCACTGAAGCTTTCTTT.

This clonotype was seen more than once but under ten times. V and J are TRBV7-3 and TRBJ2-7; D is ambiguous. Trimming pared 6 bases from V and 4 bases from J, leaving 10 bases between. The CDR3 spans 12 residues. Germline V gives CDR1 SGHTA, CDR2 FQGTGA. The CDR3 sequence: CASRFDEYEQYF. The DNA for the CDR3 is TGTGCCAGCAGGTTCGATGAATACGAGCAGTACTTC.

There are a few counts of this clonotype. The chain joins TRBV6-1 to TRBJ1-2, with no clear D. Germline V CDR1 and CDR2: MNHNS, SASEGT. Trimming took off 6 bases at V and 7 bases at J, with 21 bases between the two ends. The CDR3 spans 15 residues. The CDR3 DNA reads as TGTGCCAGCAGAATCGCCGTCTCGGCAGTCGGTGGCTACACCTTC. Its protein is CASRIAVSAVGGYTF.

CDR3 nucleotides: TGTGCCAGCACCACAGGGAATCAGCCCCAGCATTTT. The encoded protein is CASTTGNQPQHF. This sequence joins TRBV6-2 or TRBV6-3 and TRBJ1-5; tentatively, D is TRBD1 (6 bases). Trimming removed 7 bases from V and 4 bases from J, with 8 bases in between. The CDR3 length is 12 residues. Germline V gives CDR1 MNHEY, CDR2 SVGEGT.

This clonotype was counted between two and nine times. The chain is built from TRBV10-3 and TRBJ1-3; D unresolved. There are 12 residues in the CDR3. The V and J ends lost 8 bases and 0 bases respectively, with 5 bases between them. Germline V gene sequence: CDR1 ENHRY, CDR2 SYGVKD. CDR3 in amino acids: CAIRPSGNTIYF. The CDR3 DNA reads TGTGCCATCCGACCCTCTGGAAACACCATATATTTT.